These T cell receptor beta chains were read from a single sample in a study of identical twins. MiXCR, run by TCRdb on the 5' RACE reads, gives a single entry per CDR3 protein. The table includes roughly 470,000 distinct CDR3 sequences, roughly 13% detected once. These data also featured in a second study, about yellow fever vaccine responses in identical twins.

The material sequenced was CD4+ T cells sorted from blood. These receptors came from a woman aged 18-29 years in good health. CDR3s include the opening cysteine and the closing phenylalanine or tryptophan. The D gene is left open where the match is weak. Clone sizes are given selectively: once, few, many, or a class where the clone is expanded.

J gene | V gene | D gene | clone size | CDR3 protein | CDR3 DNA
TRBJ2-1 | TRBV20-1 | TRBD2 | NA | CSAGGLAGGVNEQFF | TGCAGTGCGGGTGGACTAGCGGGAGGAGTAAATGAGCAGTTCTTC
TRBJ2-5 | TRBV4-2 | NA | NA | CASSQDPGEDLSETQYF | TGTGCCAGCAGCCAAGACCCTGGGGAGGACCTTTCGGAGACCCAGTACTTC
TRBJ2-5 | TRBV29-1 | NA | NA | CSVEQGPKETQYF | TGCAGCGTTGAGCAGGGACCCAAAGAGACCCAGTACTTC
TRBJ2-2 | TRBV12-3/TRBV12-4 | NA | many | CASSFGEATGELFF | TGTGCCAGCAGTTTTGGTGAGGCCACCGGGGAGCTGTTTTTT
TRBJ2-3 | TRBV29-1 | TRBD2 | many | CSVEERLAGHTDTQYF | TGCAGCGTTGAAGAACGACTAGCGGGCCACACAGATACGCAGTATTTT
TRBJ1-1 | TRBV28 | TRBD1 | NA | CASSSTGTGSTEAFF | TGTGCCAGCAGTTCGACCGGGACAGGGAGCACTGAAGCTTTCTTT
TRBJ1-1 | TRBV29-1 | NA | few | CSVEDLLRGSQGAFF | TGCAGCGTTGAAGATCTTCTGCGAGGATCTCAGGGTGCTTTCTTT
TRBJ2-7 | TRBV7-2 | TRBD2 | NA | CASRIQGSVAGIHEQYF | TGTGCCAGCAGAATACAGGGCTCAGTAGCGGGAATCCACGAGCAGTACTTC
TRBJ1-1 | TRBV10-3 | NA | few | CAISDRGNTEAFF | TGTGCCATCAGTGACAGGGGGAACACTGAAGCTTTCTTT
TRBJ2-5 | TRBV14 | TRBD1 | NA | CASSRQGKETQYF | TGTGCCAGCAGCCGACAGGGTAAAGAGACCCAGTACTTC
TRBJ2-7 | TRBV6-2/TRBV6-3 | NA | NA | CASTSPGPFSYEQYF | TGTGCCAGCACCTCCCCCGGACCGTTTTCCTACGAGCAGTACTTC
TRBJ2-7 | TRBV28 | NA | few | CASSSQTGYEQYF | TGTGCCAGCAGTTCGCAAACAGGCTACGAGCAGTACTTC
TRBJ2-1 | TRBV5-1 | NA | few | CASSPTPSSYNEQFF | TGCGCCAGCAGCCCCACCCCGAGCTCCTACAATGAGCAGTTCTTC
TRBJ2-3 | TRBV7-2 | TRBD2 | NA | CASSLELAGGRGDTQYF | TGTGCCAGCAGCTTAGAGCTAGCGGGGGGCCGGGGAGATACGCAGTATTTT
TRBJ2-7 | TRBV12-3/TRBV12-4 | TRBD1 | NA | CASSVIDRGGLRDEQYF | TGTGCCAGCAGTGTTATTGACAGGGGGGGTTTGAGAGACGAGCAGTACTTC
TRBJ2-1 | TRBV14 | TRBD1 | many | CASSQLPGTGPNEQFF | TGTGCCAGCAGCCAGCTTCCTGGGACAGGACCCAATGAGCAGTTCTTC
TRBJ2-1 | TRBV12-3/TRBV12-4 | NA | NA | CASSLESPGYSEQFF | TGTGCCAGCAGTTTAGAGTCCCCCGGCTACAGTGAGCAGTTCTTC
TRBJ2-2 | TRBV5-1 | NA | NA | CASSRQVQGRDTGELFF | TGCGCCAGCAGCCGCCAAGTACAGGGTCGGGACACCGGGGAGCTGTTTTTT
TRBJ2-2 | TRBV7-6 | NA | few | CASSLDPGGELFF | TGTGCCAGCAGCTTGGACCCGGGCGGGGAGCTGTTTTTT
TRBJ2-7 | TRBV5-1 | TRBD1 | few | CASAGTGGSYEQYF | TGCGCCAGCGCCGGGACAGGGGGCAGCTACGAGCAGTACTTC
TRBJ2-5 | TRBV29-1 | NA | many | CSVDPVGGETQYF | TGCAGCGTTGACCCCGTGGGGGGAGAGACCCAGTACTTC
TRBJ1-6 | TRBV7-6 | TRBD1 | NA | CASSPQGDSPLHF | TGTGCCAGCAGCCCACAGGGGGATTCACCCCTCCACTTT
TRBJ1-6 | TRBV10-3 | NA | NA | CAIRERDNSPLHF | TGTGCCATCAGGGAAAGAGATAATTCACCCCTCCACTTT
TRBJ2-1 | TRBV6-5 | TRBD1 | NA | CASSYSGQGHTEQFF | TGTGCCAGCAGTTACTCAGGACAGGGTCATACCGAGCAGTTCTTC
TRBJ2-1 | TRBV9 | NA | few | CASSSTGLSYNEQFF | TGTGCCAGCAGCTCAACAGGACTCTCCTACAATGAGCAGTTCTTC
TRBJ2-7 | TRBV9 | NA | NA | CASSVAWLPDYEQYF | TGTGCCAGCAGCGTAGCTTGGCTACCCGACTACGAGCAGTACTTC
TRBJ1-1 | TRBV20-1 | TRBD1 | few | CSAAPGGRTEAFF | TGCAGTGCGGCCCCAGGGGGACGAACTGAAGCTTTCTTT
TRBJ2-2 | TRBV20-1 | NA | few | CSALWANTGELFF | TGCAGTGCCCTTTGGGCGAACACCGGGGAGCTGTTTTTT
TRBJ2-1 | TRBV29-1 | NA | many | CSAIVEVPNEQFF | TGCAGCGCCATCGTGGAAGTCCCAAATGAGCAGTTCTTC
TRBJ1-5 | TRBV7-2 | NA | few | CASSLVVAEILHF | TGTGCCAGCAGCTTAGTGGTCGCCGAAATTCTGCATTTT
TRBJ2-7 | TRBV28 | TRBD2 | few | CASSLAGGPFEQYF | TGTGCCAGCAGTCTGGCGGGAGGGCCTTTCGAGCAGTACTTC
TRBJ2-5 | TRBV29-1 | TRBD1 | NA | CSGAQGAETQYF | TGCAGCGGGGCACAGGGGGCAGAGACCCAGTACTTC
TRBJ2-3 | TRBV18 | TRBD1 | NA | CASSPLVSTGATDTQYF | TGTGCCAGCTCACCATTGGTCAGTACAGGGGCCACAGATACGCAGTATTTT
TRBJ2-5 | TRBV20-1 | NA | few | CSAYWSATQYF | TGCAGTGCTTACTGGTCCGCGACCCAGTACTTC
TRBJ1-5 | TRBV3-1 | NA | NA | CASSQDFGVSQPQHF | TGTGCCAGCAGCCAAGATTTCGGGGTGAGTCAGCCCCAGCATTTT
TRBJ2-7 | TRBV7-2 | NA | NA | CASSLVPSADYEQYF | TGTGCCAGCAGCTTAGTTCCTAGCGCCGACTACGAGCAGTACTTC
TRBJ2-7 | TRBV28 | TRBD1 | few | CASRTGPSYEQYF | TGTGCCAGTCGGACAGGGCCCTCCTACGAGCAGTACTTC
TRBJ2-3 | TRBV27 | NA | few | CASSLSSTFMKATQYF | TGTGCCAGCAGTTTATCGTCTACCTTTATGAAGGCCACGCAGTATTTT
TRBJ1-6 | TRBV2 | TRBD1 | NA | CASRLTGEGSPLHF | TGTGCCAGCAGACTGACAGGGGAGGGTTCACCCCTCCACTTT